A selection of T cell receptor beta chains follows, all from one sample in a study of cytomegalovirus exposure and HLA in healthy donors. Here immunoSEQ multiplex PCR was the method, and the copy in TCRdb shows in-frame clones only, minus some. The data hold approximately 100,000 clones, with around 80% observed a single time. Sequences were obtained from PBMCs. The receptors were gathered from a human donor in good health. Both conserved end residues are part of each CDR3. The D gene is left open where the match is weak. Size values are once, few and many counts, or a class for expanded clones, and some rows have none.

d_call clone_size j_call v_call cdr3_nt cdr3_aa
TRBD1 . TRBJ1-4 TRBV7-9 TGTGCCAGCAGCCAAGGAGCCGGGACAGCTAATGAAAAACTGTTTTTT CASSQGAGTANEKLFF
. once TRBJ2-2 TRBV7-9 TGTGCCAGCAGCTTAGGAGCCGGGGAGCTGTTTTTT CASSLGAGELFF
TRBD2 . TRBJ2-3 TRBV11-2 TGTGCCAGCAGCGGTACTAGCGGGACGACAGATACGCAGTATTTT CASSGTSGTTDTQYF
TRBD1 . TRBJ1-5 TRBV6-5 TGTGCCAGCAGCCGACAGGGGCACGGCAATCAGCCCCAGCATTTT CASSRQGHGNQPQHF
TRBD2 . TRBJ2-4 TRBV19 TGTGCCAGTAGTAGGTCTCTAGCGGGGGGGCCAGGGAACATTCAGTACTTC CASSRSLAGGPGNIQYF
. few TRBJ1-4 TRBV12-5 TGTGCTAGTGGTTTGTCACTAGGGTGGGCTAATGAAAAACTGTTTTTT CASGLSLGWANEKLFF
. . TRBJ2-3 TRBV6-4 TGTGCCAGCAGTGAAGTAGGGGGGGCGTTTACGCAGTATTTT CASSEVGGAFTQYF
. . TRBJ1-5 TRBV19 TGTGCCAGTAGTATGGGGCAGGCCCGCGATCAGCCCCAGCATTTT CASSMGQARDQPQHF
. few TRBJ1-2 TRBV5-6 TGTGCCAGCAGCTCCGTCTATGGCTACACCTTC CASSSVYGYTF
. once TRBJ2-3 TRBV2 TGTGCCAGCAGACCCCGACTAAGCACAGATACGCAGTATTTT CASRPRLSTDTQYF
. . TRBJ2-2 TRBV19 TGTGCCAGTAGCACCGGGACATACACCGGGGAGCTGTTTTTT CASSTGTYTGELFF
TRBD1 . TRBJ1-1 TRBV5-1 TGCGCCAGCAGTCCGGGGGGGACAGAAGACACTGAAGCTTTCTTT CASSPGGTEDTEAFF
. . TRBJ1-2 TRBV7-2 TGTGCCAGCAGCTTAGAAGGGGTGTGGGCAGGTCATGATTATGGCTACACCTTC CASSLEGVWAGHDYGYTF
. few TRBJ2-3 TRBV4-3 TGCGCCAGCAGCCCCAGCCACCAGTGGGGCAACACAGATACGCAGTATTTT CASSPSHQWGNTDTQYF
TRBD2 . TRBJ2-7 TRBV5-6 TGTGCCAGCAGCTTGGCATTGCCGGGACTAGGGTTAGACGAGCAGTACTTC CASSLALPGLGLDEQYF
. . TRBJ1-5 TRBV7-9 TGTGCCAGCAGCTTAGGACAGCGCAATCAGCCCCAGCATTTT CASSLGQRNQPQHF
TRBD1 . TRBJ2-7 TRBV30 TGTGCCTCGAACCGTCCGGGACAGGGCACTCACGAGCAGTACTTC CASNRPGQGTHEQYF
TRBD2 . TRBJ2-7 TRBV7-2 TGTGCCAGCAGCTTAGGCGGGAGCGGCTACGAGCAGTACTTC CASSLGGSGYEQYF
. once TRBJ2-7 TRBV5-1 TGCGCCAGCCGGGAGGGGGCAGGGTCCTACGAGCAGTACTTC CASREGAGSYEQYF
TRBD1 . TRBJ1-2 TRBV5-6 TGTGCCAGCAGCTCGAACAGGGGTGGCTACACCTTC CASSSNRGGYTF
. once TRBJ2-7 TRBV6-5 TGTGCCAGCAGAGACCTCGGCAGGCCCTACGAGCAGTACTTC CASRDLGRPYEQYF
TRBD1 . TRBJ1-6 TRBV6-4 TGTGCCAGCAGCTCAGGGGGGAAGGTTTCACCCCTCCACTTT CASSSGGKVSPLHF
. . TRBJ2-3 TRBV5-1 TGCGCCAGCAGCTCCGATCTAGCCGATACGCAGTATTTT CASSSDLADTQYF
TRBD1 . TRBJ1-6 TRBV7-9 TGTTCCAGCAGCCTATCCGGGACAGGGCTTTCCCCCCTCCACTTT CSSSLSGTGLSPLHF
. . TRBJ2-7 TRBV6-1 TGTGCCAGCAGTGAAAGGGACTTCGGAGAGCAGTACTTC CASSERDFGEQYF
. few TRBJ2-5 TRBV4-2 TGTGCCAGCAGCCAAGACGTTGCGGGGGCCCCCAAGACCCAGTACTTC CASSQDVAGAPKTQYF
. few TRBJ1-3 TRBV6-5 TGTGCCAGCAGTTACGGGGGGAAGGAATCTGGAAACACCATATATTTT CASSYGGKESGNTIYF
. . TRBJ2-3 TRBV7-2 TGTGCCAGCAGCTCCAGAGGAGGGGCGAGAACAGATACGCAGTATTTT CASSSRGGARTDTQYF
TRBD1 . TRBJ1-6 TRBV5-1 TGCGCCAGCACACTCGCCGGGACAGATAATTCACCCCTCCACTTT CASTLAGTDNSPLHF
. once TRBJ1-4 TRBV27 TGTGCCAGCAGTCACTATCCTACAACTAATGAAAAACTGTTTTTT CASSHYPTTNEKLFF
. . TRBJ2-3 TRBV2 TGTGCCAGCAGTGAAAGGTTAGCCGCCGGGGAGCAGTATTTT CASSERLAAGEQYF
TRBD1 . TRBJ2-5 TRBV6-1 TGTGCCAGCAGTGACAGCCGGGACAGAGACTTGGTCACCCAGTACTTC CASSDSRDRDLVTQYF
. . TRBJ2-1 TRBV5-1 TGCGCCAGCAGCCCGCTGACTTTCTCCTACAATGAGCAGTTCTTC CASSPLTFSYNEQFF
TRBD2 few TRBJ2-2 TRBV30 TGTGCCTTGGAGGGGGGACTAGCGGAGGGGATCGGGGAGCTGTTTTTT CALEGGLAEGIGELFF
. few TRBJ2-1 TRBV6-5 TGTGCCAGCAGTAGAGGGGTCTCGGGGGTCAATGAGCAGTTCTTC CASSRGVSGVNEQFF
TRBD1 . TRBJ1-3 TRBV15 TGTGCCACCACAAGGACAGGGGAGAACACCATATATTTT CATTRTGENTIYF
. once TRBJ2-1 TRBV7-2 TGTGCCAGCAGCTTAGCCCGGCTAGACTTTAATGAGCAGTTCTTC CASSLARLDFNEQFF
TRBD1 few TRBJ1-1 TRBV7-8 TGTGCCAGCAGGTACAGGGGGCTCGGGGGAGCTTTCTTT CASRYRGLGGAFF
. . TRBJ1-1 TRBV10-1 TGCGCCAGCAGTTCGGGACTACTGAACACTGAAGCTTTCTTT CASSSGLLNTEAFF
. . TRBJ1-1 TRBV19 TGTGCCAGTAGTTGGGCTGGGTACCCTGAAGCTTTCTTT CASSWAGYPEAFF
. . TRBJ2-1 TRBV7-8 TGTGCCAGCAGGCTTAGCCGGCTGGCCCCTGATGAGCAGTTCTTC CASRLSRLAPDEQFF
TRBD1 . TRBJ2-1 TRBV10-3 TGTGCCATCAGTGGCCTTATGGCAGGGGGCACAGGTGAGCAGTTCTTC CAISGLMAGGTGEQFF
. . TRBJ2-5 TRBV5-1 TGCGCCAGCAGCTTGGAGGGGATCGAGACCCAGTACTTC CASSLEGIETQYF
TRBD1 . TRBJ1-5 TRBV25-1 TGTGCCAGCAGGGGTACAGGGGGCAATCAGCCCCAGCATTTT CASRGTGGNQPQHF
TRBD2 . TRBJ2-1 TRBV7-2 TGTGCCAGCAGCTTACCGGGACTAGCGGGGGGGAATGAGCAGTTCTTC CASSLPGLAGGNEQFF
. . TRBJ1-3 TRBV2 TGTGCCAGCAGTGATCGGGGTAACTCTGGAAACACCATATATTTT CASSDRGNSGNTIYF
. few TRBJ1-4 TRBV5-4 TGTGCCAGCAGCTTGGAAATCTCTGAAAAACTGTTTTTT CASSLEISEKLFF
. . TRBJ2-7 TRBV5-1 TGCGCCAGCAGCTTGGGGTTAGGGGCCCCCTACGAGCAGTACTTC CASSLGLGAPYEQYF
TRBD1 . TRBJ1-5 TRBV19 TGTGCCAGTCAGATGACAGGGGGAGATCAGCCCCAGCATTTT CASQMTGGDQPQHF
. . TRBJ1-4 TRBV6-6 TGTGCCAGCAGCAACCCCGAGGGTAATGAAAAACTGTTTTTT CASSNPEGNEKLFF
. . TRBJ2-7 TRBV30 TGTGCCTGGACTCCGGGAGTAGTGGGGGGCGAGCAGTACTTC CAWTPGVVGGEQYF
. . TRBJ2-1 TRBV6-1 TGTGCCAGCAGGGTGCGGTCGGTGAGGAATGAGCAGTTCTTC CASRVRSVRNEQFF
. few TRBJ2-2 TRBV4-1 TGCGCCAGCAGCCAAGACAGGGTGGCCGGGGAGCTGTTTTTT CASSQDRVAGELFF